The present T cell receptor beta chain was sequenced within a study of siplizumab effects on memory and regulatory T cells. Using immunoSEQ multiplex PCR, the repertoire was profiled, and TCRdb retains in-frame clones only, with some absent. The table records about 120,000 clones, roughly 93% of them present only once. Specimen: non-Treg CD4+ T cells sorted from blood. This clonotype was sampled from a human donor in good health.

The CDR3 DNA is TGTGCCAGCAGCTTACAGCCGGGACATTTGTCCTACGAGCAGTACTTC. Translating it yields CASSLQPGHLSYEQYF. The chain has TRBV7-3 and TRBJ2-7; D perhaps matches TRBD1 (6 bases). CDR3 length: 16 residues. The germline V gene encodes CDR1 SGHTA and CDR2 FQGTGA. The germline V and J ends were trimmed by 2 bases and 1 base, with 15 bases remaining between them. Using reference TRBV7-3 and TRBJ2-7 for the parts outside the CDR3, the full variable domain is GAGVSQTPSNKVTEKGKYVELRCDPISGHTALYWYRQSLGQGPEFLIYFQGTGAADDSGLPNDRFFAVRPEGSVSTLKIQRTERGDSAVYLCASSLQPGHLSYEQYFGPGTRLTVT.